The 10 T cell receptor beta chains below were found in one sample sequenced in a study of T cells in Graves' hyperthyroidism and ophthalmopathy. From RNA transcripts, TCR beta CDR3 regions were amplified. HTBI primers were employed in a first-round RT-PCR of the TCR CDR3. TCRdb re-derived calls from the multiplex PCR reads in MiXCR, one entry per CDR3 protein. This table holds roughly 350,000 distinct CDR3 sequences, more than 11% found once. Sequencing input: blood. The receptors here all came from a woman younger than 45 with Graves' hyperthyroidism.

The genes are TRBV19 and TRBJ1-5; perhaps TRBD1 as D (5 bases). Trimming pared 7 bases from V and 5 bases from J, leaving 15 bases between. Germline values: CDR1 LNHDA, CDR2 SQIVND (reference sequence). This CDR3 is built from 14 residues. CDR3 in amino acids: CASKVQGTDQPQHF. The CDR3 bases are TGTGCCAGTAAGGTCCAGGGCACTGATCAGCCCCAGCATTTT.

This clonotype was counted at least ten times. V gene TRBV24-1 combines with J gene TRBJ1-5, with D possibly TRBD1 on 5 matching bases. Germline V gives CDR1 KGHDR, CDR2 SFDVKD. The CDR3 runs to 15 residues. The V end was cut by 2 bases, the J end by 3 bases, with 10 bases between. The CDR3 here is CATSDSGAINQPQHF. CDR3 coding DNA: TGTGCCACCAGTGATTCCGGGGCAATCAATCAGCCCCAGCATTTT.

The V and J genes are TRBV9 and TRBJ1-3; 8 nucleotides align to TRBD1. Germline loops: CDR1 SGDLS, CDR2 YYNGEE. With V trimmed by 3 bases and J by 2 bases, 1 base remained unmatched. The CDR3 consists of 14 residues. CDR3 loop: CASSATGAGNTIYF. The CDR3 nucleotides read TGTGCCAGCAGCGCGACAGGGGCTGGAAACACCATATATTTT.

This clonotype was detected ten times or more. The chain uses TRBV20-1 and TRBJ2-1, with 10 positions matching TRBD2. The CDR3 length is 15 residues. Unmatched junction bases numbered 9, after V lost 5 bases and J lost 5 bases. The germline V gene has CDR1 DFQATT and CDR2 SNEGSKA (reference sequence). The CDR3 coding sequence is TGCAGTGCTGTCTCCCTAGCGGGAGTTAACAATGAGCAGTTCTTC. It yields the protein CSAVSLAGVNNEQFF.

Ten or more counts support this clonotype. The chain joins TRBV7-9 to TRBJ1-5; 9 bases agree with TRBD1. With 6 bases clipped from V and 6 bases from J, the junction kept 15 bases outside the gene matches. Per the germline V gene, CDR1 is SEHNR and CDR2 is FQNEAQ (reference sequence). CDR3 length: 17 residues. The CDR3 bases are TGTGCCAGCAGTTTTTATACAGGGGGCGCAATCAGTCAGCCCCAGCATTTT. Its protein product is CASSFYTGGAISQPQHF.

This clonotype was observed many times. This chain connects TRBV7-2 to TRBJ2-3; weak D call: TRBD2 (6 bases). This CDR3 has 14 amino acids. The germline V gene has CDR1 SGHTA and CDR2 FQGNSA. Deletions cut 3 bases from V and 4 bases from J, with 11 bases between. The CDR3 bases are TGTGCCAGCAGCTTCATAGCGGTTTCAGATACGCAGTATTTT. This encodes CASSFIAVSDTQYF.

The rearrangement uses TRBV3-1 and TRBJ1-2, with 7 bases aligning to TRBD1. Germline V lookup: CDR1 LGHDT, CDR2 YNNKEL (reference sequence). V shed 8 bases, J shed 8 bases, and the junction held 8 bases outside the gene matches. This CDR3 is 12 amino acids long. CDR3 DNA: TGTGCCAGCTTGGGGCAGGGGGACGGCTACACCTTC. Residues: CASLGQGDGYTF.

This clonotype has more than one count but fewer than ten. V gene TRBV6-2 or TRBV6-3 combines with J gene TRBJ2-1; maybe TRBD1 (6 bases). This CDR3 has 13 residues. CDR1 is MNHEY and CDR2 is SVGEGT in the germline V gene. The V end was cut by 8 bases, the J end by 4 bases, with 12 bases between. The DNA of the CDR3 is TGTGCCAGCCCAAAGGGACAATACAATGAGCAGTTCTTC. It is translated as CASPKGQYNEQFF.

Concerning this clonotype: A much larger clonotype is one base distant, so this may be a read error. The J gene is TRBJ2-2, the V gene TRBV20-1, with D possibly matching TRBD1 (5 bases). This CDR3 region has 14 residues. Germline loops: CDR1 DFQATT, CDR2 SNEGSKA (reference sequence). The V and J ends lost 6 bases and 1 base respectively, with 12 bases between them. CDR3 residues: CSATNRRNTGELFF. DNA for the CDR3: TGCAGTGCGACCAACAGGAGGAACACCGGGGAGCTGTTTTTT.

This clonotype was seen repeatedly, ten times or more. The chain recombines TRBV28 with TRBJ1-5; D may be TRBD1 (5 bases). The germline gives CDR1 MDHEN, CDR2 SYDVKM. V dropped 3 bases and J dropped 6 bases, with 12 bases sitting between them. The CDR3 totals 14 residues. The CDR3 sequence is CASSLARALQPQHF. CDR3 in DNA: TGTGCCAGCAGTTTGGCCAGGGCCCTTCAGCCCCAGCATTTT.